This note documents a single T cell receptor (beta chain) sequence. This sample is drawn from a study of monozygotic twins with inflammatory bowel disease. TCRdb re-called the 5' RACE reads; every CDR3 protein appears as one record, without DNA. Its clone listing holds around 190,000 distinct CDR3 sequences. The length of the CDR3 is 12 residues. The germline V gene has CDR1 SGHTA and CDR2 FQGNSA. This TCR came from a human donor with ulcerative colitis or Crohn's disease, or a healthy co-twin of an affected twin (not recorded which). Sequencing input: blood. This chain joins TRBV7-2 and TRBJ1-5. This chain's CDR3 is CASSSMDQPQHF.